This TCR beta chain was sequenced for a study of shared clonotypes between healthy human individuals. In germline, CDR1 is MDHEN, CDR2 SYDVKM. The CDR3 is made up of 15 amino acids. The ends were cut back, 3 bases at V and 0 bases at J, with 9 bases in the middle. Assay used: immunoSEQ multiplex PCR; TCRdb lists only in-frame clones, some missing. The table has roughly 520,000 clones, 90% to 97% seen once. Sequenced: naive CD4+ T cells sorted from blood. Subset denoted: CD45RA+ positively selected. J is TRBJ1-3 and V is TRBV28; D perhaps matches TRBD1 (5 bases). This TCR was recovered from a woman aged 30 to 39 in good health. This CDR3 reads CASSLRQHSGNTIYF. The DNA of the CDR3 is TGTGCCAGCAGTTTGCGACAGCACTCTGGAAACACCATATATTTT.